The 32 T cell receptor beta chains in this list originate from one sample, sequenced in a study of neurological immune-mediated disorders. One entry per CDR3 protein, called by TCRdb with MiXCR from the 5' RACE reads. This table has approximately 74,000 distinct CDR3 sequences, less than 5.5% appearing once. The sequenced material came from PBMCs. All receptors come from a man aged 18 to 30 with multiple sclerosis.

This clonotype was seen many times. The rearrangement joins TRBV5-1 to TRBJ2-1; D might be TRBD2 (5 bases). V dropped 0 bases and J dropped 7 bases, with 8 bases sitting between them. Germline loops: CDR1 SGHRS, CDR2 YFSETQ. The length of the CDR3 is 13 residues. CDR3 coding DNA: TGCGCCAGCAGCTTGGCCGGGGATAATGAGCAGTTCTTC. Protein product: CASSLAGDNEQFF. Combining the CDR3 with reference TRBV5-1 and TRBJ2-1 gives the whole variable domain KAGVTQTPRYLIKTRGQQVTLSCSPISGHRSVSWYQQTPGQGLQFLFEYFSETQRNKGNFPGRFSGRQFSNSRSEMNVSTLELGDSALYLCASSLAGDNEQFFGPGTRLTVL.

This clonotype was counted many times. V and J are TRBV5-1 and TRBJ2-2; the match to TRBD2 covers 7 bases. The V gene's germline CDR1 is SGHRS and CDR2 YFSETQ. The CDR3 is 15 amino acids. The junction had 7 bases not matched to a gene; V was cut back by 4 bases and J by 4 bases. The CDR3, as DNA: TGCGCCAGCAGCCTTCCGGGACTAACCACCGGGGAGCTGTTTTTT. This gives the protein CASSLPGLTTGELFF.

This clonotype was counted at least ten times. In DNA, the CDR3 is TGTGCCAGCAGCTGGACTAGCGGGGGACCCTACGAGCAGTACTTC. Translated, it gives CASSWTSGGPYEQYF. The chain has TRBV7-3 and TRBJ2-7; TRBD2 aligns across 13 bases. Germline CDR1 is SGHTA and CDR2 is FQGTGA. Losses at the gene ends were 4 bases for V and 2 bases for J; bases not matched to a gene: 2. There are 15 residues in the CDR3.

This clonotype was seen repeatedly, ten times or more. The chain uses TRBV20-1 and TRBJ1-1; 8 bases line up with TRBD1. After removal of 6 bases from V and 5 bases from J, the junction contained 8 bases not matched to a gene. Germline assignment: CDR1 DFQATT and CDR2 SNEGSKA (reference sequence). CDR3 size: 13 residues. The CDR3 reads CSAPQGARTEAFF. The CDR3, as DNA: TGCAGTGCGCCGCAGGGGGCGCGTACTGAAGCTTTCTTT.

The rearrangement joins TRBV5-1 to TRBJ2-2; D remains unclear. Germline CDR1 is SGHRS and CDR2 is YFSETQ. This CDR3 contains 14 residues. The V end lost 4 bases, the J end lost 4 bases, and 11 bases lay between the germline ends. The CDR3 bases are TGCGCCAGCAGCATAGAACAGTTCACCGGGGAGCTGTTTTTT. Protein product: CASSIEQFTGELFF. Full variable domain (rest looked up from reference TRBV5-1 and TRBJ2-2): KAGVTQTPRYLIKTRGQQVTLSCSPISGHRSVSWYQQTPGQGLQFLFEYFSETQRNKGNFPGRFSGRQFSNSRSEMNVSTLELGDSALYLCASSIEQFTGELFFGEGSRLTVL.

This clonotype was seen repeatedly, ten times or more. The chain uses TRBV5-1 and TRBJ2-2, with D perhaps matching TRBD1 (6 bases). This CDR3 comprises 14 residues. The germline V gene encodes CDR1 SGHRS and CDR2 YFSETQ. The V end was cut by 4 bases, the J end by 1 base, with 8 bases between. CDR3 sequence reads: CASSPGQNTGELFF. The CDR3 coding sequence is TGCGCCAGCAGCCCGGGACAGAACACCGGGGAGCTGTTTTTT.

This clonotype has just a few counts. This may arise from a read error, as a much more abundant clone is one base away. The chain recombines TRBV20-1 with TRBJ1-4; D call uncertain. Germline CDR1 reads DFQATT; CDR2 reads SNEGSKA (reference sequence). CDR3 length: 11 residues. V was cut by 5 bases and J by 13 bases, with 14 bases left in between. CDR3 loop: CSARISRLLFF. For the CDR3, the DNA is TGCAGTGCTCGAATCTCCAGGTTACTGTTTTTT.

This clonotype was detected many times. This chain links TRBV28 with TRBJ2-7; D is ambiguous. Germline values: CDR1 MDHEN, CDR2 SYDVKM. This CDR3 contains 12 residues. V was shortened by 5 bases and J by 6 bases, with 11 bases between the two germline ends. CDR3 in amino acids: CASSHGRVEQYF. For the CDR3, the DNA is TGTGCCAGCAGTCACGGTAGGGTCGAGCAGTACTTC.

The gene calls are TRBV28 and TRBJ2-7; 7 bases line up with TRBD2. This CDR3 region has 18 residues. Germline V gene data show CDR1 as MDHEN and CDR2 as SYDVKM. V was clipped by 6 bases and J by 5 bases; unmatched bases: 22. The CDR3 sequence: CASSLQAAGAGFQDEQYF. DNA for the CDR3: TGTGCCAGCAGCCTACAAGCCGCGGGAGCCGGCTTCCAGGACGAGCAGTACTTC.

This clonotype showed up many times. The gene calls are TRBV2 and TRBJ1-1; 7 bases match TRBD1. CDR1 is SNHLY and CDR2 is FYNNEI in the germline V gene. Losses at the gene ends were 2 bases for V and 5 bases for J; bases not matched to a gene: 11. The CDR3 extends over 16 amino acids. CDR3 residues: CASSERQGDAGTEAFF. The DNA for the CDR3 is TGTGCCAGCAGTGAAAGGCAGGGGGACGCGGGGACTGAAGCTTTCTTT.

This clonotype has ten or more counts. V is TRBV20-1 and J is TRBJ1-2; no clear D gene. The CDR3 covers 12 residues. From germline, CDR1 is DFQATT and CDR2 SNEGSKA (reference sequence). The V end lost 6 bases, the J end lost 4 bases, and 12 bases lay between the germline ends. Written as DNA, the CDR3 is TGCAGTGCCCCAACCCCGTCCTATGGCTACACCTTC. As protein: CSAPTPSYGYTF.

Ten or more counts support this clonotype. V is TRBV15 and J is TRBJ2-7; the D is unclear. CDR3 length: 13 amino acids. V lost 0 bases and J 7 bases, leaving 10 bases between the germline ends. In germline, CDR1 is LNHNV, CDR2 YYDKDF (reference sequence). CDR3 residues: CATSRETLGEQYF. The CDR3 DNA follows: TGTGCCACCAGCAGAGAGACCCTGGGTGAGCAGTACTTC.

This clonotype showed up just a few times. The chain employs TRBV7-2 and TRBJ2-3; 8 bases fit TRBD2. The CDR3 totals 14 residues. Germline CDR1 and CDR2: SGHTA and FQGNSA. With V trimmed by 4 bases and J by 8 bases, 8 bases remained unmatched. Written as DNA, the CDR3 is TGTGCCAGCAGCTACACTAGCGGTTCTGGTACGCAGTATTTT. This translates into CASSYTSGSGTQYF.

The CDR3 sequence is CASHLALVGVWNQPQHF. The CDR3 bases are TGTGCAAGTCACTTAGCGCTGGTAGGGGTATGGAATCAGCCCCAGCATTTT. The V and J genes are TRBV12-2 and TRBJ1-5; TRBD1, the table's D call, lacks a check against the DNA. TRBV12-2 is a pseudogene locus. This CDR3 contains 17 residues.

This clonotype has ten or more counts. CDR3 sequence (DNA): TGTGCCTCCAGGGGGCGAGGGTTTTCACCCCTCCACTTT. Its translation is CASRGRGFSPLHF. This chain connects TRBV12-3 or TRBV12-4 to TRBJ1-6; 8 nucleotides agree with TRBD1. With V trimmed by 11 bases and J by 9 bases, 9 bases remained unmatched. CDR3 length equals 13 residues.

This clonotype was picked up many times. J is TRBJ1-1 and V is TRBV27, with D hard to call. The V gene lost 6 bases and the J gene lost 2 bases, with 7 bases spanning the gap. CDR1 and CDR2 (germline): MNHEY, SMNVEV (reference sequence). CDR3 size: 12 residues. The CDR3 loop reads CASRRGNTEAFF. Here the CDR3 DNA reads TGTGCCAGCAGGAGAGGAAACACTGAAGCTTTCTTT.

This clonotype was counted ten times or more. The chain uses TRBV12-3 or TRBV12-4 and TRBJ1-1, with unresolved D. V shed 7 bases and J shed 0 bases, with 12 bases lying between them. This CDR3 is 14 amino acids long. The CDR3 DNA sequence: TGTGCCAGCACCCGAACTAGGGTGAACACTGAAGCTTTCTTT. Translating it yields CASTRTRVNTEAFF.

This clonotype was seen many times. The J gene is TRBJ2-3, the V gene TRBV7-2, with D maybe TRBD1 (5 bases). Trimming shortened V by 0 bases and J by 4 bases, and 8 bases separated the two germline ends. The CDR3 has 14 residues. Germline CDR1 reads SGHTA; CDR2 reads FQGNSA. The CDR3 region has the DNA TGTGCCAGCAGCTTAGCAGGGGTCCCAGATACGCAGTATTTT. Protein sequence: CASSLAGVPDTQYF.

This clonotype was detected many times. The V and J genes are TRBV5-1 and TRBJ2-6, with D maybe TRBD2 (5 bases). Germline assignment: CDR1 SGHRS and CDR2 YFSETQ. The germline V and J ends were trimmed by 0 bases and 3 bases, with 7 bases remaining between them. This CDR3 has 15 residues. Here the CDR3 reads CASSLDGDGANVLTF. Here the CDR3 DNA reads TGCGCCAGCAGCTTGGACGGGGATGGGGCCAACGTCCTGACTTTC. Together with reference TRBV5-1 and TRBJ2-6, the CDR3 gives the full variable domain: KAGVTQTPRYLIKTRGQQVTLSCSPISGHRSVSWYQQTPGQGLQFLFEYFSETQRNKGNFPGRFSGRQFSNSRSEMNVSTLELGDSALYLCASSLDGDGANVLTFGAGSRLTVL.

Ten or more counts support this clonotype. Written as DNA, the CDR3 is TGTGCCACCAGCTATGCTAGAGGCGAGCAGTACTTC. As protein: CATSYARGEQYF. The gene calls are TRBV15 and TRBJ2-7; D gene ambiguous. Germline V lookup: CDR1 LNHNV, CDR2 YYDKDF (reference sequence). The ends were cut back, 5 bases at V and 6 bases at J, with 11 bases in the middle. The CDR3 covers 12 residues.

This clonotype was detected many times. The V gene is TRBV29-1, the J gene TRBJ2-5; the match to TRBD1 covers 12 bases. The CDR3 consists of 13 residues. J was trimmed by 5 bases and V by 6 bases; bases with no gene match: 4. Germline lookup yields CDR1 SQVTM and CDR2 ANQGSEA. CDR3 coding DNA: TGCAGCGTGGGGACAGGGGGCTCGGAGACCCAGTACTTC. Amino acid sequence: CSVGTGGSETQYF.

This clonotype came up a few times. The CDR3 DNA follows: TGTGCCAGCAGCGAAAACGGGACTACCCTTTCCGGGGAGCTGTTTTTT. As protein: CASSENGTTLSGELFF. The V gene is TRBV9, the J gene TRBJ2-2; 7 bases fit TRBD2. CDR1 is SGDLS, CDR2 YYNGEE, per germline. This CDR3 contains 16 residues. The J segment lost 6 bases and the V segment lost 3 bases, leaving 11 bases of the junction unmatched.

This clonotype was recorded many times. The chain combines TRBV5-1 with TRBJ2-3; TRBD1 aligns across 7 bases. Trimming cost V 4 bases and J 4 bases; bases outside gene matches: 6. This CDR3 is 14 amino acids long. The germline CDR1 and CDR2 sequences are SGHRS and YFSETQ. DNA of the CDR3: TGCGCCAGCAGCCTCCGACAGGGTTCAGATACGCAGTATTTT. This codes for CASSLRQGSDTQYF. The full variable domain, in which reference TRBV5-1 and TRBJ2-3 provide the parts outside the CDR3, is KAGVTQTPRYLIKTRGQQVTLSCSPISGHRSVSWYQQTPGQGLQFLFEYFSETQRNKGNFPGRFSGRQFSNSRSEMNVSTLELGDSALYLCASSLRQGSDTQYFGPGTRLTVL.

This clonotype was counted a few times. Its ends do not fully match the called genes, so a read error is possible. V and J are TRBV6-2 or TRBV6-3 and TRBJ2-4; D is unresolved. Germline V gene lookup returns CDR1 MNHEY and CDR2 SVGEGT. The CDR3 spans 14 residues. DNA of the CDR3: TGTGCCAGCAATCTAGGGAAAGCCAAAAAAATTCAGTACTTC. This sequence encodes CASNLGKAKKIQYF.

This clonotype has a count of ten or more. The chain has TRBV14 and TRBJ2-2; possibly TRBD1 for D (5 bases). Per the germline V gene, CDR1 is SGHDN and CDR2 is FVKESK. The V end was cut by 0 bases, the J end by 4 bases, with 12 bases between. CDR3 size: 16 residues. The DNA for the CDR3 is TGTGCCAGCAGCCAAGAGGGGCTTCAGCCCACCGGGGAGCTGTTTTTT. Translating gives CASSQEGLQPTGELFF.

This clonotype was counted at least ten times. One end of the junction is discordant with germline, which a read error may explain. The CDR3 loop reads CASSKGGRNQPQNF. Written as DNA, the CDR3 is TGTGCCAGCAGCAAGGGGGGACGCAATCAGCCCCAGAATTTT. J is TRBJ1-5 and V is TRBV7-8; the D gene is possibly TRBD1 (6 bases). Per germline, CDR1 SGHVS and CDR2 FQNEAQ. The CDR3 totals 14 residues.

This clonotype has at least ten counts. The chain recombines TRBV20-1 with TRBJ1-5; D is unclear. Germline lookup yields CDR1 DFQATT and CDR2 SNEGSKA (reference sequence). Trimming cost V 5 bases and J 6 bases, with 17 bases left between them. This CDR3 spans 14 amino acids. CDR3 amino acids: CSAAGDRDSQPQHF. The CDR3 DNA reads TGCAGTGCTGCCGGGGATAGGGATAGTCAGCCCCAGCATTTT.

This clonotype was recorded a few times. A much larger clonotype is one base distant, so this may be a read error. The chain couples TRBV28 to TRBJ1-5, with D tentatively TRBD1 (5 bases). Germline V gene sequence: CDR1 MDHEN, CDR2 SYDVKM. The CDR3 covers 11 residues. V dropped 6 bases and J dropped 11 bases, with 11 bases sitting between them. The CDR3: CASRLLGAQHF. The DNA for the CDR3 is TGTGCCAGCAGACTTTTGGGGGCCCAGCATTTT.

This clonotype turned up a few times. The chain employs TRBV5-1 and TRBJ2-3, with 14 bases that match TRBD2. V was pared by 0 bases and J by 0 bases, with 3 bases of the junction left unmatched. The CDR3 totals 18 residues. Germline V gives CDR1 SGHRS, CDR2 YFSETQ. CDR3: CASSLGLAGGLSTDTQYF. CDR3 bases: TGCGCCAGCAGCTTGGGACTAGCGGGAGGGCTTAGCACAGATACGCAGTATTTT.

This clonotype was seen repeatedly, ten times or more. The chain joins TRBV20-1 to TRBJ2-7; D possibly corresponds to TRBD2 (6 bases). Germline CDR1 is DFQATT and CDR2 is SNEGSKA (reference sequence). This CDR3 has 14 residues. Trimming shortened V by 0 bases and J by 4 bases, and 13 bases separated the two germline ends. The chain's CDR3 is CSARDHVAGYEQYF. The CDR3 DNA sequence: TGCAGTGCTAGAGACCACGTTGCGGGGTACGAGCAGTACTTC.

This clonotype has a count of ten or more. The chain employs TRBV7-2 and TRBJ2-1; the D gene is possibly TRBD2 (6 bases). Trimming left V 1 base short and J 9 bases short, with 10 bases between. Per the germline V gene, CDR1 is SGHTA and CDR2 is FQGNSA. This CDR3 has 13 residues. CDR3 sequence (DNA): TGTGCCAGCAGCTTAGATCGGGGGAGTGAGCAGTTCTTC. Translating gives CASSLDRGSEQFF.

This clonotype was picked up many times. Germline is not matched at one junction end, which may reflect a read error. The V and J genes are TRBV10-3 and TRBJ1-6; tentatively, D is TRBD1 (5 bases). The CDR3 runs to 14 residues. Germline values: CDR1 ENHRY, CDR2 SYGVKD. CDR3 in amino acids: CAIGNGGGNSPLNF. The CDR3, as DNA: TGTGCCATCGGGAACGGGGGTGGTAATTCACCCCTCAACTTT.